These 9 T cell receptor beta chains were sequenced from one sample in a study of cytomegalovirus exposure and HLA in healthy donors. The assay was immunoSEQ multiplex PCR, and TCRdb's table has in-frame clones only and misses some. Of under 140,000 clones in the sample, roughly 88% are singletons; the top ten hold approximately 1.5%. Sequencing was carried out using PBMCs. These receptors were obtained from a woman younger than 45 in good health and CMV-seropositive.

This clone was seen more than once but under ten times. The DNA of the CDR3 is TGTGCCAGCAGCAGGGACAGGGGAGAGACCCAGTACTTC. Amino acid sequence: CASSRDRGETQYF. This chain connects TRBV7-7 to TRBJ2-5; 10 bases are a match to TRBD1. The junction had 1 base not matched to a gene; V was cut back by 5 bases and J by 4 bases. Germline CDR1 reads SSHAT; CDR2 reads FNYEAQ (reference sequence). The CDR3 spans 13 residues.

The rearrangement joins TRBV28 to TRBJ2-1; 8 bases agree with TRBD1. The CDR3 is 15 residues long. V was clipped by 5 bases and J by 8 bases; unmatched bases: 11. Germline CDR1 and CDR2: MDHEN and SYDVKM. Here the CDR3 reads CASSLSRTGWDEQFF. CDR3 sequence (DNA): TGTGCCAGCAGTCTTTCCAGGACAGGGTGGGATGAGCAGTTCTTC.

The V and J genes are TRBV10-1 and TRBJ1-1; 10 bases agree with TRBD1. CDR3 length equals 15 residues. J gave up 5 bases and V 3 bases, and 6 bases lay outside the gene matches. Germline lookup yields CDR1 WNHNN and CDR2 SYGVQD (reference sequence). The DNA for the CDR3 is TGCGCCAGCAGTGACCGGACAGGGGGAAAAACTGAAGCTTTCTTT. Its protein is CASSDRTGGKTEAFF.

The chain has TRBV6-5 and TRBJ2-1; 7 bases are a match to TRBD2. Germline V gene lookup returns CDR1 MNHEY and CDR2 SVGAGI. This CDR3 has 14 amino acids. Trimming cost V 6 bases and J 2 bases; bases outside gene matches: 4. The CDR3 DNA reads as TGTGCCAGCAGCCTGCGGGGGACCTACAATGAGCAGTTCTTC. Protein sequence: CASSLRGTYNEQFF.

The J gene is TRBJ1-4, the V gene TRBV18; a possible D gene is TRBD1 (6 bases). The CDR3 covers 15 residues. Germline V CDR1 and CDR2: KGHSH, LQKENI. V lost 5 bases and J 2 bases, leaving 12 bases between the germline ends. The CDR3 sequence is CASSSGTFTNEKLFF. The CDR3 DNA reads TGTGCCAGCTCATCCGGGACATTCACTAATGAAAAACTGTTTTTT.

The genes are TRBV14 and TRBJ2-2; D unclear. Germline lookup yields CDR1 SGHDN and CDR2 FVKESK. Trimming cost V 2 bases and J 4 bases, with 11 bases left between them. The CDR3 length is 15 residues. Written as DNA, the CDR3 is TGTGCCAGCAGCCAAACGTGGTCAGGCACCGGGGAGCTGTTTTTT. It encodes CASSQTWSGTGELFF.

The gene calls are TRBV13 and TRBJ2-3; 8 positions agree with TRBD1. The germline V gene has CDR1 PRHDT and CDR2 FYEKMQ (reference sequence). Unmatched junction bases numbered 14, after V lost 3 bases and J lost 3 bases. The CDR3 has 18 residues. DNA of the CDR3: TGTGCCAGCAGCTTTCGGGCAGGGGGCCCCACAACTACAGATACGCAGTATTTT. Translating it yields CASSFRAGGPTTTDTQYF.

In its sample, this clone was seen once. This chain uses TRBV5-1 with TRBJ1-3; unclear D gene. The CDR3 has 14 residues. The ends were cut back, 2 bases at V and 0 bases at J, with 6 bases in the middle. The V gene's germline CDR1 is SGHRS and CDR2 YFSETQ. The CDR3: CASSFGDSGNTIYF. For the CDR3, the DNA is TGCGCCAGCAGCTTCGGGGACTCTGGAAACACCATATATTTT.

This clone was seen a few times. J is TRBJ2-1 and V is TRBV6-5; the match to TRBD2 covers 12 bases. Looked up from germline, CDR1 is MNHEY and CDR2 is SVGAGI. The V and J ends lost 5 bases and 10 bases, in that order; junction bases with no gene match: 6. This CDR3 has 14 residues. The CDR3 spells CASSQTSGSDEQFF. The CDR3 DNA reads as TGTGCCAGCAGTCAGACTAGCGGGAGCGACGAGCAGTTCTTC.